This T cell receptor (beta chain) was identified during a study of blood T cells in healthy people across ages. This clonotype was observed many times. The second PCR ran roughly 7 to 11 cycles with a sample-barcoded 5' primer and J-beta primers. TCRdb ran MiXCR on the 5' RACE reads and lists one entry per CDR3 protein. This table has hundreds of thousands of distinct CDR3 sequences, about 30% appearing once. The CDR3 loop spans 14 amino acids. V lost 5 bases to trimming and J lost 4 bases, with 12 bases between them. Germline V gene lookup returns CDR1 SEHNR and CDR2 FQNEAQ (reference sequence). This chain links TRBV7-9 with TRBJ1-5; no firm D call. This receptor was identified in a woman at least 80 years old in good health. The sample was blood. The CDR3, as DNA: TGTGCCAGCAGCGGAGACGTGGCGAATCAGCCCCAGCATTTT. Its translation: CASSGDVANQPQHF.